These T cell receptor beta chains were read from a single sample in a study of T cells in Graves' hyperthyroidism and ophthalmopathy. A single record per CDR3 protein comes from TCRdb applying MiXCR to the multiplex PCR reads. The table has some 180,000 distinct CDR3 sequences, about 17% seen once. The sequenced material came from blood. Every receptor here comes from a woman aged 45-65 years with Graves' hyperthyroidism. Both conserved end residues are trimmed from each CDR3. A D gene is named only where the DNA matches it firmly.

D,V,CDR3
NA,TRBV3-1,ASSQRGRNEQF
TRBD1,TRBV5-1,ASSTGASQETQY
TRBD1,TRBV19,ASSSQGWSYNSPLH
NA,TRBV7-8,ASTQLLKRTQY
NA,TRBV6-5,ASSFTKRGNSPLH
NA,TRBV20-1,SARAMRRLGTEQF
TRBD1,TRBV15,ATSRDRGQTDTQY
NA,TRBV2,ASKVWSTVYGYT
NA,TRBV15,ATSREKDYGYT
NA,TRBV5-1,ASSLAVGVNTEAF
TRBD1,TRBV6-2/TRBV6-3,ASKPGGGNSPLH